One sample yielded the 25 T cell receptor beta chains listed below, sequenced in a study of Ad26.COV2.S vaccination and SARS-CoV-2 variants. The protocol was immunoSEQ multiplex PCR, while the TCRdb copy is restricted to in-frame clones and leaves out a portion. The sample shows about 350,000 clones, 70% to 90% of them seen only once. Indicated treatment: roughly 19 received Ad26.COV2.S at low or high dose, single or two shots; about five received placebo; per-sample allocation not given. All samples were drawn on day 63, counting from the first vaccine or placebo injection. Source: peripheral blood, taken in a trial of Ad26.COV2.S vaccine versus placebo. These receptors were taken from a person between 18 and 65 years old who received the Ad26.COV2.S COVID-19 vaccine or a placebo.

About this clone: Mismatch with germline at one junction end may stem from a read error. This chain connects TRBV6-2 or TRBV6-3 to TRBJ2-3; D is unclear. Germline-derived CDR1 and CDR2 are MNHEY and SVGEGT. The CDR3 contains 16 residues. CDR3 sequence: CASRYSGAASTDTQYF. In DNA form, the CDR3 reads TGTGCCAGCAGATACTCGGGCGCGGCTAGCACAGATACGCAGTATTTT.

CDR3 sequence (DNA): TGTGCCAGCACCGGTGACAGGGACTGGGGTGGCTACACCTTC. This gives the protein CASTGDRDWGGYTF. The chain uses TRBV7-2 and TRBJ1-2; 7 bases align to TRBD1. Germline CDR1 SGHTA, CDR2 FQGNSA. The trim removed 7 bases at V and 7 bases at J, leaving 12 bases unmatched. The CDR3 extends over 14 amino acids.

The chain uses TRBV2 and TRBJ2-7; perhaps TRBD1 as D (6 bases). With 5 bases removed from V and 4 bases from J, the gap between germline ends came to 15 bases. The CDR3 is made up of 14 amino acids. Per germline, CDR1 SNHLY and CDR2 FYNNEI. The CDR3 bases are TGTGCCAGCAGTTCAGACAGGAGACTGTACGAGCAGTACTTC. The encoded protein is CASSSDRRLYEQYF.

This chain joins TRBV14 and TRBJ1-1; tentatively, D is TRBD1 (5 bases). The CDR3 sequence is 12 residues long. The V end lost 2 bases, the J end lost 11 bases, and 12 bases lay between the germline ends. Germline-derived CDR1 and CDR2 are SGHDN and FVKESK. CDR3 nucleotide sequence: TGTGCCAGCAGCCAATCGGGACTGTGGGCTTTCTTT. Its translation: CASSQSGLWAFF.

This clone was observed a handful of times. This chain uses TRBV6-6 with TRBJ2-7; D not resolved. Germline assignment: CDR1 MNHNY and CDR2 SVGAGI (reference sequence). V lost 3 bases and J 4 bases, leaving 7 bases between the germline ends. This CDR3 spans 12 amino acids. CDR3 DNA sequence: TGTGCCAGCAGTTATACGGCTTACGAGCAGTACTTC. Translation: CASSYTAYEQYF.

V is TRBV27 and J is TRBJ2-7, with 7 bases fitting TRBD1. V lost 3 bases, J lost 2 bases, and 4 bases stayed unmatched. The CDR3 is 14 amino acids. Germline CDR1 MNHEY, CDR2 SMNVEV (reference sequence). The CDR3 loop is CASSFGTATYEQYF. The CDR3 nucleotides read TGTGCCAGCAGTTTTGGGACAGCGACCTACGAGCAGTACTTC.

This clone was seen once. The chain carries TRBV28 and TRBJ2-1; TRBD1 is a possible D gene (6 bases). Germline CDR1 MDHEN, CDR2 SYDVKM. This CDR3 spans 16 amino acids. V lost 7 bases, J lost 2 bases, and 18 bases lay in between. The DNA for the CDR3 is TGTGCCAGCACCCTGCCAGGGGAGACACCCTACAATGAGCAGTTCTTC. Protein sequence: CASTLPGETPYNEQFF.

V is TRBV12-3 or TRBV12-4 and J is TRBJ1-5; D unresolved. This CDR3 has 13 amino acids. The V and J ends lost 6 bases and 3 bases respectively, with 9 bases between them. The CDR3 region is CASSLGFNQPQHF. CDR3 sequence (DNA): TGTGCCAGCAGCCTGGGATTCAATCAGCCCCAGCATTTT.

This chain connects TRBV19 to TRBJ1-6; maybe TRBD1 (6 bases). The CDR3 runs to 18 residues. V shed 5 bases and J shed 0 bases, with 17 bases lying between them. Germline V gene lookup returns CDR1 LNHDA and CDR2 SQIVND (reference sequence). CDR3 DNA sequence: TGTGCCAGTAGTGATTCCGGGACAACGAGCTCCTATAATTCACCCCTCCACTTT. It translates to CASSDSGTTSSYNSPLHF.

The chain combines TRBV19 with TRBJ1-5; D unresolved. Germline lookup yields CDR1 LNHDA and CDR2 SQIVND (reference sequence). The CDR3 length is 13 residues. Trimming took off 6 bases at V and 7 bases at J, with 13 bases between the two ends. The CDR3: CASRGSGWQPQHF. CDR3 nucleotides: TGTGCCAGTAGGGGTTCTGGTTGGCAGCCCCAGCATTTT.

The chain is built from TRBV28 and TRBJ1-2; TRBD1 matches 8 bases. The length of the CDR3 is 15 residues. In germline, CDR1 is MDHEN, CDR2 SYDVKM. With V trimmed by 3 bases and J by 4 bases, 7 bases remained unmatched. CDR3 protein: CASSFRDRHFYGYTF. CDR3 in DNA: TGTGCCAGCAGTTTCCGGGACAGGCACTTCTATGGCTACACCTTC.

This clone has at least ten counts. The rearrangement uses TRBV20-1 and TRBJ1-2; unclear D gene. The germline V gene encodes CDR1 DFQATT and CDR2 SNEGSKA (reference sequence). This CDR3 has 13 residues. V dropped 4 bases and J dropped 4 bases, with 13 bases sitting between them. As DNA, the CDR3 is TGCAGTGCTACTGAGGAGAGAGTCTATGGCTACACCTTC. This codes for CSATEERVYGYTF.

The chain recombines TRBV21-1 with TRBJ2-3; whether TRBD2, the table's D call, matches the DNA was not checked. TRBV21-1 is listed as a pseudogene. CDR3 length: 19 amino acids. The DNA for the CDR3 is TGTGCCAGCAGCAAAGTCTCCTTGTGCCTAGCGGCGAGCACAGATACGCAGTATTTT. Translated: CASSKVSLCLAASTDTQYF.

The chain links TRBV7-2 to TRBJ2-2, with 8 bases aligning to TRBD1. The CDR3 is 15 amino acids. V shed 11 bases and J 7 bases; nucleotides not matched to a gene: 15. Germline values: CDR1 SGHTA, CDR2 FQGNSA. CDR3: CAQGAQSGSIGELFF. The CDR3 region has the DNA TGTGCCCAGGGGGCCCAATCAGGGTCGATCGGGGAGCTGTTTTTT.

The chain couples TRBV9 to TRBJ2-2; 8 bases map to TRBD2. The germline gives CDR1 SGDLS, CDR2 YYNGEE. The V segment lost 2 bases and the J segment 4 bases; nucleotides outside the gene matches: 4. The CDR3 is made up of 15 amino acids. This CDR3 is CASSVRLASTGELFF. The CDR3 nucleotides read TGTGCCAGCAGCGTCAGACTAGCGTCCACCGGGGAGCTGTTTTTT.

V is TRBV30 and J is TRBJ2-7; TRBD2 matches at 8 bases. V trimming: 2 bases; J trimming: 3 bases; junction bases outside the gene matches: 6. The CDR3 is made up of 14 amino acids. Germline assignment: CDR1 GTSNPN and CDR2 SVGIG (reference sequence). DNA of the CDR3: TGTGCCTGGAGTCTAAGCGGGAGTCTCTACGAGCAGTACTTC. Amino acid sequence: CAWSLSGSLYEQYF. The whole variable domain, remainder taken from reference TRBV30 and TRBJ2-7, is SQTIHQWPATLVQPVGSPLSLECTVEGTSNPNLYWYRQAAGRGLQLLFYSVGIGQISSEVPQNLSASRPQDRQFILSSKKLLLSDSGFYLCAWSLSGSLYEQYFGPGTRLTVT.

This clone occurred a few times. The V and J genes are TRBV11-2 and TRBJ2-7; 11 nucleotides align to TRBD2. Germline-derived CDR1 and CDR2 are SGHAT and FQNNGV. CDR3 size: 14 residues. After removal of 5 bases from V and 5 bases from J, the junction contained 5 bases not matched to a gene. The CDR3 coding sequence is TGTGCCAGCAGCCCACTAGCGGGGGCCAACGAGCAGTACTTC. Protein: CASSPLAGANEQYF.

The chain couples TRBV14 to TRBJ2-7; D ambiguous. The CDR3 extends over 14 amino acids. Trimming took off 4 bases at V and 0 bases at J, with 10 bases between the two ends. The V gene's germline CDR1 is SGHDN and CDR2 FVKESK. CDR3 nucleotides: TGTGCCAGCAGCCCCCAACCGAGCTCCTACGAGCAGTACTTC. This sequence encodes CASSPQPSSYEQYF.

This chain links TRBV27 with TRBJ2-1; no firm D call. V was clipped by 4 bases and J by 0 bases, with 7 bases between them. The CDR3 is 14 amino acids. The germline V gene encodes CDR1 MNHEY and CDR2 SMNVEV (reference sequence). The CDR3 nucleotides read TGTGCCAGCAGTTCACTGAGCTCCTACAATGAGCAGTTCTTC. This translates into CASSSLSSYNEQFF.

This chain links TRBV28 with TRBJ2-7, with TRBD2 matching over 11 bases. The germline CDR1 and CDR2 sequences are MDHEN and SYDVKM. The trim removed 6 bases at V and 2 bases at J, leaving 3 bases unmatched. CDR3 length: 14 amino acids. Here the CDR3 reads CASRLAGVAYEQYF. The CDR3 nucleotides are TGTGCCAGCAGACTAGCGGGGGTAGCCTACGAGCAGTACTTC.

The rearrangement uses TRBV6-4 and TRBJ1-1; 8 bases map to TRBD1. The trim removed 6 bases at V and 1 base at J, leaving 4 bases unmatched. The germline V gene has CDR1 MRHNA and CDR2 SNTAGT. The CDR3 covers 14 residues. The CDR3 is CASRATGANTEAFF. In DNA form, the CDR3 reads TGTGCCAGCAGGGCGACAGGGGCGAACACTGAAGCTTTCTTT.

V and J are TRBV7-9 and TRBJ2-7; 9 bases match TRBD2. The CDR3 covers 14 residues. Trimming removed 5 bases from V and 1 base from J; junction bases left unmatched: 3. CDR1 SEHNR and CDR2 FQNEAQ come from the germline V gene (reference sequence). The CDR3, as DNA: TGTGCCAGCAGCCCTCTAGCGGGATCCTACGAGCAGTACTTC. Amino acid sequence: CASSPLAGSYEQYF.

The gene calls are TRBV19 and TRBJ2-1; D call uncertain. V was cut by 5 bases and J by 6 bases, with 14 bases left in between. CDR3 length: 14 residues. Germline V lookup: CDR1 LNHDA, CDR2 SQIVND (reference sequence). The CDR3 DNA is TGTGCCAGTAGTCTCCCCGGGTCATCCAATGAGCAGTTCTTC. It translates to CASSLPGSSNEQFF.

The chain links TRBV9 to TRBJ1-4, with 7 bases identical to TRBD1. Germline V lookup: CDR1 SGDLS, CDR2 YYNGEE. The ends lost 0 bases at V and 8 bases at J; junction bases unmatched: 7. This CDR3 has 15 residues. For the CDR3, the DNA is TGTGCCAGCAGCGTAGAGGGGGCTGGAAAGGAAAAACTGTTTTTT. This gives the protein CASSVEGAGKEKLFF.

J is TRBJ2-1 and V is TRBV19; a weak D match, TRBD1 (5 bases). The CDR3 has 14 amino acids. The V gene's germline CDR1 is LNHDA and CDR2 SQIVND (reference sequence). The ends were cut back, 1 base at V and 8 bases at J, with 12 bases in the middle. CDR3 protein: CASSIGIVGDEQFF. The DNA for the CDR3 is TGTGCCAGTAGTATAGGGATAGTAGGGGATGAGCAGTTCTTC.